Following are 26 T cell receptor beta chains from one sample sequenced in a study of T cell responses to AZD1222 COVID-19 vaccine. The assay was immunoSEQ multiplex PCR, and TCRdb's table has in-frame clones only and misses some. The sample lists approximately 170,000 clones, 80% to 95% occurring once. The material was peripheral blood, obtained on day 0 of AZD1222 vaccination. Receptor source: an adult in good health.

This clone showed up just a few times. The chain links TRBV28 to TRBJ2-2; 9 positions agree with TRBD1. V dropped 6 bases and J dropped 3; count of bases not matched to a gene: 8. CDR3 length: 16 amino acids. Germline V gives CDR1 MDHEN, CDR2 SYDVKM. The CDR3 reads CASRLPQGADTGELFF. In DNA form, the CDR3 reads TGTGCCAGCAGGCTACCACAGGGGGCTGACACCGGGGAGCTGTTTTTT.

The genes are TRBV19 and TRBJ1-1, with TRBD1 identical over 7 bases. CDR3 length: 14 residues. J gave up 1 base and V 8 bases, and 7 bases lay outside the gene matches. Germline CDR1 is LNHDA and CDR2 is SQIVND (reference sequence). CDR3 coding DNA: TGTGCCAGTGAGGGACAGTACCAGAACACTGAAGCTTTCTTT. Translated, it gives CASEGQYQNTEAFF.

In this sample, this clone turned up once. The chain recombines TRBV9 with TRBJ2-7, with 11 bases matching TRBD2. The CDR3 has 18 residues. Germline CDR1 and CDR2: SGDLS and YYNGEE. Trimming took 0 bases from V and 0 from J; bases not matched to a gene: 8. The CDR3: CASSVAPLAGGTSYEQYF. The CDR3 region has the DNA TGTGCCAGCAGCGTAGCTCCCCTAGCGGGAGGTACCTCCTACGAGCAGTACTTC.

The V call is TRBV28, the J call TRBJ1-5; possible D gene TRBD1, 6 bases. The CDR3 runs to 13 residues. V lost 10 bases to trimming and J lost 4 bases, with 14 bases between them. Germline loops: CDR1 MDHEN, CDR2 SYDVKM. CDR3 bases: TGTGCCATCGGGTGGACAGCGAATCAGCCCCAGCATTTT. It is translated as CAIGWTANQPQHF.

CDR3 DNA sequence: TGTGCCAGCAGAGTTCAGGGACAGGGGTCCACTGAAGCTTTCTTT. Translating gives CASRVQGQGSTEAFF. This rearrangement joins TRBV6-5 to TRBJ1-1; TRBD1 matches at 10 bases. After removal of 6 bases from V and 4 bases from J, the junction contained 8 bases not matched to a gene. CDR3 length equals 15 residues. Germline values: CDR1 MNHEY, CDR2 SVGAGI.

V gene TRBV5-4 combines with J gene TRBJ1-4; 10 bases agree with TRBD1. The germline gives CDR1 SGHNT, CDR2 YYREEE (reference sequence). Unmatched junction bases numbered 3, after V lost 4 bases and J lost 0 bases. The CDR3 runs to 16 residues. The CDR3, as DNA: TGTGCCAGCAGCCTCGGGACAGGGGCAACTAATGAAAAACTGTTTTTT. Translating it yields CASSLGTGATNEKLFF.

The V and J genes are TRBV27 and TRBJ1-5, with 7 bases aligning to TRBD1. Germline CDR1 reads MNHEY; CDR2 reads SMNVEV (reference sequence). Trimming took 2 bases from V and 0 from J; bases not matched to a gene: 4. The CDR3 loop spans 16 amino acids. CDR3 coding DNA: TGTGCCAGCAGTTTAACTGGACAGGCTAGCAATCAGCCCCAGCATTTT. This gives the protein CASSLTGQASNQPQHF.

V usage is TRBV9 and J usage is TRBJ1-2; D is uncertain. Germline assignment: CDR1 SGDLS and CDR2 YYNGEE. The V end lost 0 bases, the J end lost 5 bases, and 5 bases lay between the germline ends. The CDR3 is made up of 12 amino acids. CDR3 in amino acids: CASSVAGYGYTF. Here the CDR3 DNA reads TGTGCCAGCAGCGTAGCCGGTTATGGCTACACCTTC.

J is TRBJ2-1 and V is TRBV10-3; D may match TRBD1 or TRBD2 (5 bases each). The CDR3 is made up of 13 amino acids. Germline CDR1 reads ENHRY; CDR2 reads SYGVKD. Trimming stripped 2 bases from V and 8 bases from J, with 10 bases between. The chain's CDR3 is CAISEGDGDEQFF. CDR3 bases: TGTGCCATCAGTGAGGGGGACGGGGATGAGCAGTTCTTC.

The chain uses TRBV4-2 and TRBJ1-1, with TRBD1 as a possible D gene (5 bases). CDR3 size: 14 residues. V was cut by 0 bases and J by 4 bases, with 9 bases left in between. From germline, CDR1 is LGHNA and CDR2 YNFKEQ. CDR3 region: CASSQEEGSTEAFF. CDR3 coding DNA: TGTGCCAGCAGCCAAGAGGAGGGGAGCACTGAAGCTTTCTTT.

V usage is TRBV6-5 and J usage is TRBJ2-3, with TRBD2 identical over 11 bases. Trimming removed 0 bases from V and 9 bases from J; junction bases left unmatched: 8. Germline loops: CDR1 MNHEY, CDR2 SVGAGI. The length of the CDR3 is 16 residues. CDR3 DNA sequence: TGTGCCAGCAGTTACTCCGGGGGACTAGCGGTCGAGACGCAGTATTTT. It encodes CASSYSGGLAVETQYF.

The gene calls are TRBV11-2 and TRBJ2-1; weak D call: TRBD2 (6 bases). The CDR3 has 16 amino acids. Germline V gene lookup returns CDR1 SGHAT and CDR2 FQNNGV. Trimming took 2 bases from V and 0 from J, leaving 11 bases between them. The CDR3 nucleotides are TGTGCCAGCAGCTTAATGGGGGGAAGCTCCTACAATGAGCAGTTCTTC. Its translation: CASSLMGGSSYNEQFF.

V and J are TRBV5-4 and TRBJ2-5; 8 bases map to TRBD2. The germline V gene has CDR1 SGHNT and CDR2 YYREEE (reference sequence). Trimming removed 4 bases from V and 1 base from J; junction bases left unmatched: 9. CDR3 length: 16 amino acids. The CDR3 sequence is CASSESGLGPQETQYF. Written as DNA, the CDR3 is TGTGCCAGCAGCGAGTCGGGACTAGGACCCCAAGAGACCCAGTACTTC.

This clone was found once. The chain links TRBV9 to TRBJ1-1; D perhaps matches TRBD1 (5 bases). Trimming cost V 0 bases and J 1 base, with 10 bases left between them. The CDR3 is 15 amino acids. Germline assignment: CDR1 SGDLS and CDR2 YYNGEE. CDR3 in amino acids: CASSVGGNTNTEAFF. CDR3 DNA sequence: TGTGCCAGCAGCGTAGGGGGGAACACGAACACTGAAGCTTTCTTT.

V gene TRBV6-5 combines with J gene TRBJ2-7; the match to TRBD1 covers 8 bases. The V segment lost 4 bases and the J segment 3 bases; nucleotides outside the gene matches: 8. CDR3 length: 15 residues. CDR1 MNHEY and CDR2 SVGAGI come from the germline V gene. CDR3 sequence: CASSSRTGRVYEQYF. CDR3 coding DNA: TGTGCCAGCAGTTCGCGGACAGGGAGAGTCTACGAGCAGTACTTC.

The V gene is TRBV27, the J gene TRBJ2-1; 7 bases are shared with TRBD1. This CDR3 contains 16 residues. The V gene end was trimmed by 6 bases and the J gene end by 2 bases; junction bases not matched to a gene: 10. Germline CDR1 MNHEY, CDR2 SMNVEV (reference sequence). The CDR3 DNA reads TGTGCCAGCAGCGCCGGGACAGTCCCTCCCTACAATGAGCAGTTCTTC. This encodes CASSAGTVPPYNEQFF.

The chain is built from TRBV3-1 (or the pseudogene TRBV3-2) and TRBJ2-1; D is perhaps TRBD2 (7 bases). The V and J ends lost 4 bases and 7 bases respectively, with 20 bases between them. The CDR3 runs 16 residues. Germline V lookup: CDR1 LGHDT, CDR2 YNNKEL (reference sequence). The DNA for the CDR3 is TGTGCCAGCAGCCGTTCGGGGGCGGGAGAGGGGAATGAGCAGTTCTTC. Its protein is CASSRSGAGEGNEQFF.

The V and J genes are TRBV6-1 and TRBJ1-1, with D unclear. The CDR3 extends over 15 amino acids. Trimming pared 0 bases from V and 0 bases from J, leaving 8 bases between. Germline V lookup: CDR1 MNHNS, CDR2 SASEGT. In DNA form, the CDR3 reads TGTGCCAGCAGTGAAGCGCGTAGCATGAACACTGAAGCTTTCTTT. This gives the protein CASSEARSMNTEAFF.

This clone was picked up one time. V is TRBV3-1 (or the pseudogene TRBV3-2) and J is TRBJ1-1; D perhaps matches TRBD1 (5 bases). The germline V and J ends were trimmed by 1 base and 8 bases, with 11 bases remaining between them. The CDR3 runs to 13 residues. Germline lookup yields CDR1 LGHDT and CDR2 YNNKEL (reference sequence). CDR3 sequence: CASSQGGRTEAFF. The DNA for the CDR3 is TGTGCCAGCAGCCAAGGTGGGAGGACAGAAGCTTTCTTT.

The gene calls are TRBV30 and TRBJ2-3, with D tentatively TRBD1 (7 bases). Germline V gene sequence: CDR1 GTSNPN, CDR2 SVGIG (reference sequence). Deletions cut 8 bases from V and 3 bases from J, with 18 bases between. This CDR3 spans 14 amino acids. This chain's CDR3 is CARQGGSGTDTQYF. CDR3 bases: TGTGCCCGCCAGGGGGGTTCAGGGACAGATACGCAGTATTTT. Full variable domain (missing parts from reference TRBV30 and TRBJ2-3): SQTIHQWPATLVQPVGSPLSLECTVEGTSNPNLYWYRQAAGRGLQLLFYSVGIGQISSEVPQNLSASRPQDRQFILSSKKLLLSDSGFYLCARQGGSGTDTQYFGPGTRLTVL.

This chain connects TRBV6-5 to TRBJ1-5; a weak D match, TRBD1 (5 bases). The CDR3 runs to 15 residues. Germline lookup yields CDR1 MNHEY and CDR2 SVGAGI. Trimming removed 0 bases from V and 7 bases from J, with 13 bases in between. CDR3 DNA sequence: TGTGCCAGCAGTTACTCCGCGGGGGACGGCCAGCCCCAGCATTTT. Translation: CASSYSAGDGQPQHF.

The V and J genes are TRBV3-1 (or the pseudogene TRBV3-2) and TRBJ2-3, with 13 bases matching TRBD2. In germline, CDR1 is LGHDT, CDR2 YNNKEL (reference sequence). V shed 4 bases, J shed 3 bases, and the junction held 4 bases outside the gene matches. The CDR3 spans 16 residues. CDR3 sequence (DNA): TGTGCCAGCAGCCGGGGGACTAGCGGGAAAACAGATACGCAGTATTTT. Translation: CASSRGTSGKTDTQYF.

The chain uses TRBV5-5 and TRBJ2-7; D is perhaps TRBD2 (5 bases). Germline loops: CDR1 SGHKS, CDR2 YYEKEE (reference sequence). The CDR3 loop spans 15 amino acids. Trimming took 1 base from V and 2 from J, leaving 13 bases between them. DNA of the CDR3: TGTGCCAGCAGCTTGATGTGGGAGATCGCCTACGAGCAGTACTTC. It codes for CASSLMWEIAYEQYF.

This clone was recorded only once. The CDR3 loop is CASSPGSVAQETQYF. The CDR3 DNA is TGTGCCAGCAGCCCAGGGAGCGTGGCCCAAGAGACCCAGTACTTC. The gene calls are TRBV11-3 and TRBJ2-5, with D perhaps assigned TRBD1 or TRBD2 (5 bases each). V was cut by 5 bases and J by 1 base, with 14 bases left in between. The CDR3 loop spans 15 amino acids. CDR1 SGHNT and CDR2 YENEEA come from the germline V gene.

The J gene is TRBJ2-7, the V gene TRBV6-1; possibly TRBD2 for D (5 bases). This CDR3 contains 15 residues. CDR1 MNHNS and CDR2 SASEGT come from the germline V gene. Trimming shortened V by 3 bases and J by 1 base, and 13 bases separated the two germline ends. CDR3 sequence: CASSEELRGSYEQYF. CDR3 nucleotide sequence: TGTGCCAGCAGTGAGGAACTCCGAGGGTCCTACGAGCAGTACTTC.

The chain joins TRBV30 to TRBJ2-2; the D gene is possibly TRBD1 (5 bases). Per germline, CDR1 GTSNPN and CDR2 SVGIG (reference sequence). This CDR3 comprises 14 residues. Trimming removed 8 bases from V and 2 bases from J, with 15 bases in between. Here the CDR3 reads CAGRVQVNTGELFF. The CDR3 coding sequence is TGTGCCGGAAGGGTACAGGTTAACACCGGGGAGCTGTTTTTT.